This passage covers 32 T cell receptor beta chains from one sample sequenced in a study of high-grade serous ovarian cancer treatment subgroups. Tumor tissue was taken before any definitive surgery or chemotherapy was given. TCRdb keeps only in-frame clones here, not all; method: immunoSEQ multiplex PCR. Here the sample spans about 960 clones, about 68% being singletons. Sequences were obtained from tumor tissue. The receptor set was obtained from a human donor with high-grade serous ovarian cancer.

The genes are TRBV27 and TRBJ2-1; TRBD2 might be the D (6 bases). This CDR3 comprises 14 residues. Trimming took 3 bases from V and 4 from J, leaving 10 bases between them. Germline CDR1 reads MNHEY; CDR2 reads SMNVEV (reference sequence). The CDR3 DNA reads as TGTGCCAGCAGTTTCGGACTACTTTACAATGAGCAGTTCTTC. It translates to CASSFGLLYNEQFF.

V and J are TRBV28 and TRBJ2-3; 11 bases are a match to TRBD1. V was pared by 5 bases and J by 0 bases, with 7 bases of the junction left unmatched. Per germline, CDR1 MDHEN and CDR2 SYDVKM. The CDR3 runs to 17 residues. The CDR3 protein is CASSQRTGGRSTDTQYF. In DNA form, the CDR3 reads TGTGCCAGCAGTCAACGGACAGGGGGCCGTAGCACAGATACGCAGTATTTT.

The chain has TRBV28 and TRBJ2-2; perhaps TRBD2 as D (5 bases). CDR1 and CDR2 (germline): MDHEN, SYDVKM. V lost 5 bases, J lost 6 bases, and 16 bases lay in between. This CDR3 is 15 amino acids long. The CDR3, as DNA: TGTGCCAGCAGTGGCTGGGGAGAAGAGTCCGGGGAGCTGTTTTTT. This sequence encodes CASSGWGEESGELFF.

The V gene is TRBV11-2, the J gene TRBJ2-5, with 12 positions matching TRBD2. Germline lookup yields CDR1 SGHAT and CDR2 FQNNGV. There are 15 residues in the CDR3. V lost 1 base to trimming and J lost 3 bases; unmatched junction nucleotides: 0. CDR3 loop: CASSLGTSGKETQYF. The CDR3 DNA sequence: TGTGCCAGCAGCTTAGGGACTAGCGGGAAAGAGACCCAGTACTTC.

The chain uses TRBV27 and TRBJ2-7; the match to TRBD1 covers 7 bases. The CDR3 totals 16 residues. The trim removed 5 bases at V and 3 bases at J, leaving 13 bases unmatched. From germline, CDR1 is MNHEY and CDR2 SMNVEV (reference sequence). CDR3 amino acids: CASSPIRTGYNYEQYF. The CDR3, as DNA: TGTGCCAGCAGTCCAATCCGGACAGGCTACAACTACGAGCAGTACTTC.

This sequence joins TRBV5-6 and TRBJ2-4; 12 bases fit TRBD2. In germline, CDR1 is SGHDT, CDR2 YYEEEE. The CDR3 loop spans 16 amino acids. The V and J ends lost 4 bases and 0 bases, in that order; junction bases with no gene match: 2. The CDR3 protein is CASSAGLAGAKNIQYF. The CDR3, as DNA: TGTGCCAGCAGCGCGGGACTAGCGGGAGCCAAAAACATTCAGTACTTC.

This clone appeared a few times. The gene calls are TRBV11-3 and TRBJ1-6; a weak D match, TRBD1 (5 bases). Trimming cost V 0 bases and J 7 bases, with 16 bases left between them. Germline loops: CDR1 SGHNT, CDR2 YENEEA. The CDR3 loop spans 17 amino acids. The CDR3 is CASSLDLGGTVNSPLHF. The CDR3 DNA reads as TGTGCCAGCAGCTTAGATCTCGGCGGGACGGTGAATTCACCCCTCCACTTT.

The gene calls are TRBV30 and TRBJ2-7; no firm D call. This CDR3 is built from 12 residues. Germline CDR1 is GTSNPN and CDR2 is SVGIG (reference sequence). V lost 0 bases, J lost 11 bases, and 14 bases lay in between. The CDR3 sequence is CAWSVSLDVEYF. The CDR3 nucleotides are TGTGCCTGGAGTGTAAGCCTCGACGTTGAGTACTTC.

The V call is TRBV7-2, the J call TRBJ1-2; 9 bases are a match to TRBD1. The length of the CDR3 is 15 residues. The germline CDR1 and CDR2 sequences are SGHTA and FQGNSA. V was pared by 1 base and J by 6 bases, with 6 bases of the junction left unmatched. DNA of the CDR3: TGTGCCAGCAGCTTAGTACAGGGGGCAGGGAATGGCTACACCTTC. Translating gives CASSLVQGAGNGYTF. The variable domain in full, completed from reference TRBV7-2 and TRBJ1-2, reads GAGVSQSPSNKVTEKGKDVELRCDPISGHTALYWYRQSLGQGLEFLIYFQGNSAPDKSGLPSDRFSAERTGGSVSTLTIQRTQQEDSAVYLCASSLVQGAGNGYTFGSGTRLTVV.

The chain couples TRBV4-3 to TRBJ2-3; D remains ambiguous. V shed 0 bases and J shed 0 bases, with 1 base lying between them. The CDR3 is 13 residues long. Germline V CDR1 and CDR2: LGHNA, YSLEER. CDR3 loop: CASSQDSTDTQYF. DNA for the CDR3: TGCGCCAGCAGCCAAGACAGCACAGATACGCAGTATTTT.

This clone came up once. The rearrangement links TRBV4-1 to TRBJ1-1; D unresolved. The CDR3 sequence is 15 residues long. Trimming took 3 bases from V and 0 from J, leaving 11 bases between them. In germline, CDR1 is MGHRA, CDR2 YSYEKL. CDR3 residues: CASSQGRLLNTEAFF. The CDR3 DNA reads TGCGCCAGCAGCCAGGGCCGGCTTCTGAACACTGAAGCTTTCTTT.

The gene calls are TRBV6-1 and TRBJ1-2; the D is unclear. Germline CDR1 and CDR2: MNHNS and SASEGT. The ends were cut back, 1 base at V and 5 bases at J, with 14 bases in the middle. There are 15 residues in the CDR3. The DNA for the CDR3 is TGTGCCAGCAGTGAAGTGCCGCCGGCGTGGTATGGCTACACCTTC. The encoded protein is CASSEVPPAWYGYTF.

This clone is a singleton in its sample. The V call is TRBV7-2, the J call TRBJ2-3; possible D gene TRBD1, 5 bases. Germline V gene lookup returns CDR1 SGHTA and CDR2 FQGNSA. With 3 bases removed from V and 5 bases from J, the gap between germline ends came to 15 bases. The CDR3 is 15 residues long. The CDR3 DNA is TGTGCCAGCAGCTTCCAGCGACAGTTAGGAGATACGCAGTATTTT. Its translation is CASSFQRQLGDTQYF.

The rearrangement joins TRBV11-3 to TRBJ1-2, with 7 nucleotides matching TRBD1. Trimming removed 5 bases from V and 7 bases from J; junction bases left unmatched: 10. In germline, CDR1 is SGHNT, CDR2 YENEEA. The CDR3 covers 14 residues. CDR3 loop: CASSPSPGGGGYTF. CDR3 sequence (DNA): TGTGCCAGCAGCCCCTCGCCAGGGGGGGGTGGCTACACCTTC.

The rearrangement joins TRBV5-5 to TRBJ1-1; TRBD1 aligns across 7 bases. The CDR3 is 16 residues long. V gave up 0 bases and J gave up 5 bases; unmatched junction bases: 10. Germline assignment: CDR1 SGHKS and CDR2 YYEKEE (reference sequence). The CDR3 region has the DNA TGTGCCAGCAGCTTGGGACAGGGAGGTTCAAGGACTGAAGCTTTCTTT. It is translated as CASSLGQGGSRTEAFF.

This chain connects TRBV5-3 to TRBJ2-3, with D possibly being TRBD1 or TRBD2 (7 bases each). TRBV5-3 is reported as an ORF; its role is uncertain. With 4 bases removed from V and 6 bases from J, the gap between germline ends came to 27 bases. The CDR3 is 18 residues long. The CDR3 reads CARSGLRSRGGSGDTQYF. CDR3 in DNA: TGTGCCAGAAGCGGATTAAGGTCCAGGGGGGGGTCGGGTGATACGCAGTATTTT.

This chain joins TRBV6-5 and TRBJ1-2; unclear D gene. This CDR3 is 14 amino acids long. V lost 5 bases and J lost 5, with 15 bases in between. Germline-derived CDR1 and CDR2 are MNHEY and SVGAGI. The CDR3 protein is CASSTGEGWYGYTF. The CDR3 nucleotides are TGTGCCAGCAGTACGGGAGAGGGATGGTATGGCTACACCTTC.

The chain combines TRBV10-2 with TRBJ2-7, with TRBD1 as a possible D gene (5 bases). The length of the CDR3 is 14 residues. V was clipped by 5 bases and J by 3 bases, with 14 bases between them. CDR1 is WSHSY, CDR2 SAAADI, per germline. The CDR3 region has the DNA TGCGCCAGCAGTTCTACGGCAGGGCTCTACGAGCAGTACTTC. This sequence encodes CASSSTAGLYEQYF.

CDR3: CSVDSLAGGLNEQFF. Here the CDR3 DNA reads TGCAGCGTCGATTCACTAGCGGGAGGGCTCAATGAGCAGTTCTTC. The chain employs TRBV29-1 and TRBJ2-1, with 13 nucleotides matching TRBD2. The junction had 8 bases not matched to a gene; V was cut back by 6 bases and J by 6 bases. This CDR3 comprises 15 residues. The V gene's germline CDR1 is SQVTM and CDR2 ANQGSEA.

The chain couples TRBV11-3 to TRBJ1-1, with TRBD1 as a possible D gene (5 bases). This CDR3 is 15 amino acids long. V lost 5 bases, J lost 1 base, and 14 bases lay in between. CDR1 is SGHNT and CDR2 is YENEEA in the germline V gene. The CDR3 is CASSPVGGKNTEAFF. The CDR3 bases are TGTGCCAGCAGCCCGGTGGGGGGGAAGAACACTGAAGCTTTCTTT.

This clone was seen a handful of times. The rearrangement joins TRBV6-5 to TRBJ1-1; D is unresolved. Germline V lookup: CDR1 MNHEY, CDR2 SVGAGI. V gave up 8 bases and J gave up 1 base, with 8 bases separating them. The length of the CDR3 is 12 residues. The DNA for the CDR3 is TGTGCCAGCGTGAGGGCGAACACTGAAGCTTTCTTT. Amino acid sequence: CASVRANTEAFF.

J is TRBJ2-1 and V is TRBV7-8; either TRBD1 or TRBD2 may supply D (5 bases each). The CDR3 sequence is 13 residues long. The V and J ends lost 1 base and 10 bases respectively, with 11 bases between them. The germline V gene encodes CDR1 SGHVS and CDR2 FQNEAQ. CDR3 protein: CASSLVGVQEQFF. The DNA of the CDR3 is TGTGCCAGCAGCTTAGTGGGGGTCCAGGAGCAGTTCTTC.

This chain links TRBV11-2 with TRBJ2-7; D gene unclear. Germline CDR1 SGHAT, CDR2 FQNNGV. This CDR3 region has 15 residues. V lost 5 bases to trimming and J lost 0 bases, with 14 bases between them. Here the CDR3 DNA reads TGTGCCAGCAGCCCGTCATCCGAGAGCTCCTACGAGCAGTACTTC. Translating gives CASSPSSESSYEQYF.

The gene calls are TRBV27 and TRBJ1-6; D possibly corresponds to TRBD1 (5 bases). Germline values: CDR1 MNHEY, CDR2 SMNVEV (reference sequence). With 2 bases removed from V and 11 bases from J, the gap between germline ends came to 16 bases. CDR3 size: 15 residues. This CDR3 reads CASSLAAGRLAPLHF. CDR3 bases: TGTGCCAGCAGTTTAGCGGCAGGGAGGTTGGCACCCCTCCACTTT.

The CDR3 reads CASSLAPSGNTGELFF. In nucleotides, the CDR3 is TGTGCCAGCAGCTTAGCGCCTAGCGGAAACACCGGGGAGCTGTTTTTT. The chain combines TRBV7-6 with TRBJ2-2, with 7 bases aligning to TRBD2. V lost 0 bases and J lost 2; bases outside the gene matches: 3. The CDR3 runs to 16 residues. Germline CDR1 SGHVS, CDR2 FNYEAQ.

The CDR3 nucleotides read TGTGCCAGCAGTGGGACAGGCAAGAGCTCCTACGAGCAGTACTTC. This translates into CASSGTGKSSYEQYF. The chain joins TRBV28 to TRBJ2-7; TRBD1 agrees at 8 bases. V lost 5 bases, J lost 0 bases, and 6 bases stayed unmatched. The CDR3 consists of 15 residues. Looked up from germline, CDR1 is MDHEN and CDR2 is SYDVKM.

This chain connects TRBV6-5 to TRBJ1-3, with unresolved D. CDR3 size: 14 residues. V lost 5 bases and J 1 base, leaving 9 bases between the germline ends. Germline assignment: CDR1 MNHEY and CDR2 SVGAGI. CDR3 nucleotides: TGTGCCAGCAGTAAATCCGAGTCTGGAAACACCATATATTTT. Translating gives CASSKSESGNTIYF.

This rearrangement joins TRBV5-6 to TRBJ2-4; possibly TRBD2 for D (6 bases). CDR3 length: 15 residues. V gave up 5 bases and J gave up 0 bases, with 12 bases separating them. Germline V CDR1 and CDR2: SGHDT, YYEEEE. CDR3 in amino acids: CASSSGVSAKNIQYF. DNA of the CDR3: TGTGCCAGCAGTTCGGGAGTATCAGCCAAAAACATTCAGTACTTC.

The chain uses TRBV4-3 and TRBJ1-6; tentative D call: TRBD1 (5 bases). The V end was cut by 4 bases, the J end by 7 bases, with 11 bases between. CDR3 length: 14 residues. Germline CDR1 is LGHNA and CDR2 is YSLEER. The CDR3 here is CASSRGFSNSPLHF. The CDR3 DNA reads as TGCGCCAGCAGCCGGGGGTTTTCAAATTCACCCCTCCACTTT.

The rearrangement uses TRBV4-2 and TRBJ2-5; weak D call: TRBD2 (6 bases). Matching the DNA end better, TRBJ2-7 makes the J call doubtful. Germline CDR1 reads LGHNA; CDR2 reads YNFKEQ. This CDR3 is built from 14 residues. Written as DNA, the CDR3 is TGTGCCAGCAGCCAAGCGGCGGGACGCGACGAGCAGTACTTC. Residues: CASSQAAGRDEQYF.

This clone was observed a handful of times. The chain uses TRBV2 and TRBJ2-7, with 7 positions matching TRBD2. The CDR3 has 15 amino acids. Trimming removed 4 bases from V and 6 bases from J; junction bases left unmatched: 12. Germline values: CDR1 SNHLY, CDR2 FYNNEI. CDR3 loop: CASSGALAVGSEQYF. CDR3 DNA sequence: TGTGCCAGCAGTGGAGCGCTAGCGGTGGGTTCCGAGCAGTACTTC.

Concerning this clone itself: One end of the junction fails to match germline, which may point to a read error. V is TRBV29-1 and J is TRBJ2-1, with 11 bases identical to TRBD1. In germline, CDR1 is SQVTM, CDR2 ANQGSEA. There are 14 residues in the CDR3. The CDR3 region has the DNA TGCAGCGCTGAAGGACAGGGGGCGTGGAATGAGCAGTTCTTC. Translating it yields CSAEGQGAWNEQFF.